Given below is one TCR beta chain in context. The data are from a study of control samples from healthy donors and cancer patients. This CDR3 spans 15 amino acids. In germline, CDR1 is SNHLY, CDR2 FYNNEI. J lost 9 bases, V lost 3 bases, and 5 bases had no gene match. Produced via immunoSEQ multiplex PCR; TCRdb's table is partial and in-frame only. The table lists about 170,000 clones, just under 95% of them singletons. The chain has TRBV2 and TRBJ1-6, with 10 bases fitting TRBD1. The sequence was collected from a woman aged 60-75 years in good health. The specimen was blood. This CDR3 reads CASSDGTGVSSPLHF. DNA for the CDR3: TGTGCCAGCAGTGACGGGACAGGGGTATCTTCACCCCTCCACTTT.